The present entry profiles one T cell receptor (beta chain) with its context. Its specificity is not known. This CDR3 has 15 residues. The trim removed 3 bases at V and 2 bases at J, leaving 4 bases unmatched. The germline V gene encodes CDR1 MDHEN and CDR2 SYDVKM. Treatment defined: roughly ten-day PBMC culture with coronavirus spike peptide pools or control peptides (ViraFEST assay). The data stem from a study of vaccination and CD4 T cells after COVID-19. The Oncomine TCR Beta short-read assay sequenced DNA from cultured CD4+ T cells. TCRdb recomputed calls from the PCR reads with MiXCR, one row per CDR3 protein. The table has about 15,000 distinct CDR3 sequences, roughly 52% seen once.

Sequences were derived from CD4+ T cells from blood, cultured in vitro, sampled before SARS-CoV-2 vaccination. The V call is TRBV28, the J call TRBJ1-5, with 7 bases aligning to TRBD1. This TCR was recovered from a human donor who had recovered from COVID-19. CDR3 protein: CASSFARGGNQPQHF. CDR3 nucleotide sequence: TGTGCCAGCAGTTTCGCCAGGGGGGGCAATCAGCCCCAGCATTTT.